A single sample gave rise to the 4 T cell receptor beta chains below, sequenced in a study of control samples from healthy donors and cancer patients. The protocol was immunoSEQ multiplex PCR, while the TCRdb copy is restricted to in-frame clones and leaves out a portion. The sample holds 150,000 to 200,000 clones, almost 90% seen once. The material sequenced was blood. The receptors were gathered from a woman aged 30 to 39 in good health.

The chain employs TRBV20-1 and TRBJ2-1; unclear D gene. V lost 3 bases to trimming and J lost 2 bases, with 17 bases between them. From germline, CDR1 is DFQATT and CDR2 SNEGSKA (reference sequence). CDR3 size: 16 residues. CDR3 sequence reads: CSASSLVGYAYNEQFF. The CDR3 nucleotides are TGCAGTGCTAGTTCCCTGGTGGGTTACGCCTACAATGAGCAGTTCTTC.

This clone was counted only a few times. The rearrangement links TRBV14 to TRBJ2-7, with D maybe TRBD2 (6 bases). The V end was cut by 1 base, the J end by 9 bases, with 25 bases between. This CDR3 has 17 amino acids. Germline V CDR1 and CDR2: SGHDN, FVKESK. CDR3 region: CASSQAPGPGTPRGQYF. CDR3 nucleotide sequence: TGTGCCAGCAGCCAAGCGCCGGGACCAGGGACTCCCCGAGGGCAGTACTTC.

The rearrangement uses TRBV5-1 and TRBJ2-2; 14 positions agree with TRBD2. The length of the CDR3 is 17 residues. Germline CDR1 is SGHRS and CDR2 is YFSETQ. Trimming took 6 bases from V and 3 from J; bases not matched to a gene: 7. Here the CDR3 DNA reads TGCGCCAGCAAGGGACTAGCGGGGGCCGGCGACACCGGGGAGCTGTTTTTT. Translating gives CASKGLAGAGDTGELFF.

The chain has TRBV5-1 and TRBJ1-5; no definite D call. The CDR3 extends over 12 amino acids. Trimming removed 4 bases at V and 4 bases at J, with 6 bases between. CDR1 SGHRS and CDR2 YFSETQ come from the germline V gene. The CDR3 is CASSDLNQPQHF. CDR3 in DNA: TGCGCCAGCAGCGACCTTAATCAGCCCCAGCATTTT.